The following is a TCR beta chain sequence with its context. This sample is drawn from a study of control samples from healthy donors and cancer patients. The repertoire was sequenced with immunoSEQ multiplex PCR; TCRdb's copy has only in-frame clones and lacks some. The table lists some 22,000 clones, about 85% of them singletons, with roughly 20% in the top ten. V was trimmed by 1 base and J by 4 bases, leaving 10 bases between them. CDR1 GTSNPN and CDR2 SVGIG come from the germline V gene (reference sequence). The CDR3 covers 13 residues. The receptor's source is a man aged 55 to 70 with colorectal cancer. The V and J genes are TRBV30 and TRBJ1-2; unclear D gene. Sequenced sample: PBMCs. The CDR3 region is CAWSASTPYGYTF. CDR3 bases: TGTGCCTGGAGTGCGTCGACCCCCTATGGCTACACCTTC.